This T cell receptor (beta chain) is from a study of post-analysis software for immune sequencing data. Findings and limits, study-wide: A handful of TRBV segments were significantly more frequent in patients than in controls. TRBV5-6, TRBV5-1 and TRBV20-1 were among these segments.

As regards this clonotype: The target antigen is unknown.

This CDR3 is built from 17 residues. V was pared by 5 bases and J by 2 bases, with 9 bases of the junction left unmatched. Germline assignment: CDR1 MNHNS and CDR2 SASEGT. TCR beta libraries were prepared from cDNA with unique molecular identifiers. TCRdb redid the calling of the PCR reads with MiXCR, one entry per CDR3 protein. The profile shows some 700,000 distinct CDR3 sequences, about 60% of them singletons. The chain recombines TRBV6-1 with TRBJ2-5, with 12 bases identical to TRBD2. Sequencing was carried out using blood. The receptor was derived from a girl aged 2-10 years with multiple sclerosis. CDR3 nucleotide sequence: TGTGCCAGCAGTCCTCTAGCGGGGGGGGAATTTCAAGAGACCCAGTACTTC. As protein: CASSPLAGGEFQETQYF.